The 8 T cell receptor beta chains presented below share a single source sample, sequenced in a study of blood T cell repertoires in COVID-19 (dated by TCRdb to about 2020). Preparation of the library involved the immunoSEQ multiplex PCR assay. The table was pulled from immuneACCESS by TCRdb, which kept in-frame rearrangements only. Such tables lose some clones; where checked, under half of the loss comes from unresolved V genes, and the rest has no known cause. The sample yields fewer than 120,000 clones; 70% to 90% were counted once. The top ten clones comprise 4.8% of the sample. The sequenced sample was peripheral blood. All receptors come from a human donor in a cohort sampled during active COVID-19.

This clone occurred a few times. This sequence joins TRBV4-1 and TRBJ2-1; a possible D gene is TRBD2 (5 bases). V was shortened by 1 base and J by 6 bases, with 16 bases between the two germline ends. In germline, CDR1 is MGHRA, CDR2 YSYEKL. The CDR3 is 16 residues long. CDR3: CASSQGGTSVRNEQFF. The CDR3 region has the DNA TGCGCCAGCAGCCAAGGCGGAACTAGTGTACGCAATGAGCAGTTCTTC.

The gene calls are TRBV9 and TRBJ1-5; D gene uncertain. V lost 0 bases and J lost 5, with 3 bases in between. Germline assignment: CDR1 SGDLS and CDR2 YYNGEE. The CDR3 has 12 amino acids. CDR3 in DNA: TGTGCCAGCAGCGTAGGAGATCAGCCCCAGCATTTT. Translation gives CASSVGDQPQHF.

Points on this clone: A read error may account for a junction end that differs from germline. The chain carries TRBV3-1 (or the pseudogene TRBV3-2) and TRBJ1-4, with D possibly matching TRBD1 (5 bases). Germline CDR1 reads LGHDT; CDR2 reads YNNKEL (reference sequence). The CDR3 runs 15 residues. The CDR3 loop is CASSQAQGNNEKLFF. CDR3 coding DNA: TGTGCCAGCAGTCAAGCTCAGGGAAATAATGAAAAACTGTTTTTT.

The CDR3 DNA is TGTGCCAGCAGCTTTGGACAGGCGAGCTCCTACAATGAGCAGTTCTTC. Translated, it gives CASSFGQASSYNEQFF. V and J are TRBV5-6 and TRBJ2-1, with 7 nucleotides matching TRBD1. CDR3 size: 16 residues. The V gene's germline CDR1 is SGHDT and CDR2 YYEEEE. Unmatched junction bases numbered 5, after V lost 2 bases and J lost 0 bases.

V usage is TRBV5-4 and J usage is TRBJ2-7, with 14 positions matching TRBD2. Per the germline V gene, CDR1 is SGHNT and CDR2 is YYREEE (reference sequence). V lost 0 bases to trimming and J lost 5 bases; unmatched junction nucleotides: 4. This CDR3 spans 16 amino acids. CDR3: CASSLGGLAGANEQYF. In nucleotides, the CDR3 is TGTGCCAGCAGCTTGGGGGGACTAGCGGGGGCTAACGAGCAGTACTTC.

The chain carries TRBV3-1 (or the pseudogene TRBV3-2) and TRBJ2-4; D is possibly TRBD2 (5 bases). The V end was cut by 4 bases, the J end by 8 bases, with 15 bases between. The CDR3 covers 14 residues. Per germline, CDR1 LGHDT and CDR2 YNNKEL (reference sequence). The CDR3 nucleotides are TGTGCCAGCAGCCCCCGGGCCCCGAGGGACATTCAGTACTTC. Translation: CASSPRAPRDIQYF.

This clone was observed a single time. The J gene is TRBJ2-5, the V gene TRBV11-3; the match to TRBD2 covers 15 bases. CDR1 is SGHNT and CDR2 is YENEEA in the germline V gene. CDR3 length equals 18 residues. Trimming took 1 base from V and 4 from J; bases not matched to a gene: 7. The CDR3 sequence is CASSLGTGLAGGGETQYF. Written as DNA, the CDR3 is TGTGCCAGCAGCTTAGGAACGGGACTAGCGGGAGGAGGAGAGACCCAGTACTTC. The complete variable domain, with remaining parts taken from reference TRBV11-3 and TRBJ2-5, reads EAGVVQSPRYKIIEKKQPVAFWCNPISGHNTLYWYLQNLGQGPELLIRYENEEAVDDSQLPKDRFSAERLKGVDSTLKIQPAELGDSAVYLCASSLGTGLAGGGETQYFGPGTRLLVL.

The rearrangement joins TRBV12-5 to TRBJ1-1; D is unclear. Germline V gene sequence: CDR1 LGHNT, CDR2 FRNRAP. This CDR3 is 13 amino acids long. Trimming shortened V by 8 bases and J by 1 base, and 11 bases separated the two germline ends. The CDR3 region has the DNA TGTGCTAGTACGAGGCAGAAGAACACTGAAGCTTTCTTT. Its protein is CASTRQKNTEAFF.